This T cell receptor beta chain was captured by sequencing in a study of radiotherapy plus CTLA-4 blockade in lung cancer. CDR3 size: 13 residues. Germline V gene lookup returns CDR1 SGHRS and CDR2 YFSETQ. The J segment lost 10 bases and the V segment lost 0 bases, leaving 6 bases of the junction unmatched. Sequenced by immunoSEQ multiplex PCR; TCRdb stores in-frame clones only, minus some. The sample lists more than 75,000 clones, more than 70% seen once, with over 13% in the top ten. Material: peripheral blood, obtained from a patient treated with radiotherapy plus ipilimumab. The chain joins TRBV5-1 to TRBJ1-1; 7 positions agree with TRBD1. The TCR originated in a human donor with non-small cell lung cancer that progressed on radiotherapy plus ipilimumab. CDR3 sequence (DNA): TGCGCCAGCAGCTTGGAGAACCAGGGGGTAGCTTTCTTT. This gives the protein CASSLENQGVAFF.